This T cell receptor (beta chain) derives from a study of CD8+CD57+ T cells in acquired aplastic anemia. CDR3 and TCR beta VDJ profiling relied on genomic DNA as the template. TCRdb re-derived calls from the reads in MiXCR, one entry per CDR3 protein. The sample lists just over 150,000 distinct CDR3 sequences; less than 50% were seen once. CDR1 is GTSNPN and CDR2 is SVGIG in the germline V gene (reference sequence). The V end lost 0 bases, the J end lost 6 bases, and 6 bases lay between the germline ends. This CDR3 has 11 amino acids. Patients who underwent sequencing had shown CD8+CD57+ cell expansion by flow cytometry. This clonotype was seen many times.

The clonotype comes from a human donor with aplastic anemia. The chain carries TRBV30 and TRBJ2-7, with D possibly matching TRBD2 (5 bases). Sequences were obtained from sorted CD4+, CD8+, or CD8+CD57+ T cells (not recorded which) from PBMCs. The DNA of the CDR3 is TGTGCCTGGAGTGTTGGAGGCGAGCAGTACTTC. Translation gives CAWSVGGEQYF. The variable domain in full, with the rest retrieved from reference TRBV30 and TRBJ2-7, is SQTIHQWPATLVQPVGSPLSLECTVEGTSNPNLYWYRQAAGRGLQLLFYSVGIGQISSEVPQNLSASRPQDRQFILSSKKLLLSDSGFYLCAWSVGGEQYFGPGTRLTVT.